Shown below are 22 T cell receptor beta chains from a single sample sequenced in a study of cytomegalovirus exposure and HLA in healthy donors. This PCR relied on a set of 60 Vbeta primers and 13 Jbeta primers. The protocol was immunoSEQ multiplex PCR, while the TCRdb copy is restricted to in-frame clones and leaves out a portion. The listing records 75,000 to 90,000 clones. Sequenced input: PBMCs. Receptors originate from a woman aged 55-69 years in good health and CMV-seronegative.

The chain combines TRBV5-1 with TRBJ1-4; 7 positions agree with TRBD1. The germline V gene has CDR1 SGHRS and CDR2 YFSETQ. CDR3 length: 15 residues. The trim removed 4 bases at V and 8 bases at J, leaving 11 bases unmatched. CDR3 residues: CASSIRTGRVEKLFF. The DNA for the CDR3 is TGCGCCAGCAGCATAAGGACAGGACGCGTGGAAAAACTGTTTTTT. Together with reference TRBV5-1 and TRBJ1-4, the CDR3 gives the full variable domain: KAGVTQTPRYLIKTRGQQVTLSCSPISGHRSVSWYQQTPGQGLQFLFEYFSETQRNKGNFPGRFSGRQFSNSRSEMNVSTLELGDSALYLCASSIRTGRVEKLFFGSGTQLSVL.

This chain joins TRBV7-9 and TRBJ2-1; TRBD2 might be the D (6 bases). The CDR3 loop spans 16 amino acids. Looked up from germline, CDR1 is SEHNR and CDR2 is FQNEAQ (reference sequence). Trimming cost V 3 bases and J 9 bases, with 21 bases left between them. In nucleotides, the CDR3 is TGTGCCAGCAGCTTGCGTCCAAACAGCGGGTCCGGTGAGCAGTTCTTC. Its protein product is CASSLRPNSGSGEQFF. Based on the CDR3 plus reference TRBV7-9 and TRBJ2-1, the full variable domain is DTGVSQNPRHKITKRGQNVTFRCDPISEHNRLYWYRQTLGQGPEFLTYFQNEAQLEKSRLLSDRFSAERPKGSFSTLEIQRTEQGDSAMYLCASSLRPNSGSGEQFFGPGTRLTVL.

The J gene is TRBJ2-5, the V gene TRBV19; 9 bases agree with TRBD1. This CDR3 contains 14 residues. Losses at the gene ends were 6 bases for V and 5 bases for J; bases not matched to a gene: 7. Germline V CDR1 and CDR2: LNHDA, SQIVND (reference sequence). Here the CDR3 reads CASRPGQGKETQYF. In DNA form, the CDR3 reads TGTGCCAGTAGACCGGGACAGGGTAAGGAGACCCAGTACTTC.

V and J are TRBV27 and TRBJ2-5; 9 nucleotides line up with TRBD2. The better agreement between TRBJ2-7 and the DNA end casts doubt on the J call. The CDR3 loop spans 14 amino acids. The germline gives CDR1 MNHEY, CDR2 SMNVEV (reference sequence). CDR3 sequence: CASREAGLAFEQYF. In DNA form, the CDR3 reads TGTGCCAGCAGGGAGGCGGGACTAGCCTTCGAGCAGTACTTC.

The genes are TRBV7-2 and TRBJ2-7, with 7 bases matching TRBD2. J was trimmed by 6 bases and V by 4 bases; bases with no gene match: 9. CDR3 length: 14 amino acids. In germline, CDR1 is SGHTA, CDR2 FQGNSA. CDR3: CASSSSGAGLEQYF. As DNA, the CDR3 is TGTGCCAGCAGCTCTAGCGGAGCGGGACTCGAGCAGTACTTC. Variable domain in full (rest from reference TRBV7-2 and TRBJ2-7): GAGVSQSPSNKVTEKGKDVELRCDPISGHTALYWYRQSLGQGLEFLIYFQGNSAPDKSGLPSDRFSAERTGGSVSTLTIQRTQQEDSAVYLCASSSSGAGLEQYFGPGTRLTVT.

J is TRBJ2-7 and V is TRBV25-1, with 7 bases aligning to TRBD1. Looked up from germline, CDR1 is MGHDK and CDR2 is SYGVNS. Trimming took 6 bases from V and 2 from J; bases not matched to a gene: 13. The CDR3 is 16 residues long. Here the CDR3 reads CASSPPGTESPYEQYF. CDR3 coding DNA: TGTGCCAGCAGCCCACCCGGGACAGAGAGTCCCTACGAGCAGTACTTC.

CDR3 protein: CASSIAQGGETQYF. The CDR3 coding sequence is TGTGCCAGTAGTATTGCGCAGGGGGGAGAGACCCAGTACTTC. The J gene is TRBJ2-5, the V gene TRBV19; TRBD1 might be the D (7 bases). This CDR3 region has 14 residues. Trimming took off 3 bases at V and 4 bases at J, with 12 bases between the two ends. CDR1 and CDR2 (germline): LNHDA, SQIVND (reference sequence). Filled out from reference TRBV19 and TRBJ2-5, the complete variable domain reads DGGITQSPKYLFRKEGQNVTLSCEQNLNHDAMYWYRQDPGQGLRLIYYSQIVNDFQKGDIAEGYSVSREKKESFPLTVTSAQKNPTAFYLCASSIAQGGETQYFGPGTRLLVL.

The DNA of the CDR3 is TGCGCCAGCAGCTTGGCCCTACTAGCGGGGGGTAGCGACGAGCAGTACTTC. Encoded protein: CASSLALLAGGSDEQYF. V gene TRBV5-1 combines with J gene TRBJ2-7, with 12 bases aligning to TRBD2. Unmatched junction bases numbered 9, after V lost 0 bases and J lost 5 bases. The germline V gene has CDR1 SGHRS and CDR2 YFSETQ. The CDR3 sequence is 17 residues long.

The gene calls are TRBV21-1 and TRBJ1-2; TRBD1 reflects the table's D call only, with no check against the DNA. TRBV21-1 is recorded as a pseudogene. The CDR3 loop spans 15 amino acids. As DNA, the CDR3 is TGTGCCAGCAGCAAAGAGATGGACAGGGATCATGGCTACACCTTC. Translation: CASSKEMDRDHGYTF.

Here the CDR3 DNA reads TGTGCCAGCAGTCAAAGCTGGGCAGGGGGCCTTAACGAGCAGTACTTC. It is translated as CASSQSWAGGLNEQYF. V gene TRBV28 combines with J gene TRBJ2-7; 8 bases fit TRBD1. This CDR3 spans 16 amino acids. V lost 5 bases and J lost 5; bases outside the gene matches: 14. The germline V gene encodes CDR1 MDHEN and CDR2 SYDVKM. The whole variable domain, remainder taken from reference TRBV28 and TRBJ2-7, is DVKVTQSSRYLVKRTGEKVFLECVQDMDHENMFWYRQDPGLGLRLIYFSYDVKMKEKGDIPEGYSVSREKKERFSLILESASTNQTSMYLCASSQSWAGGLNEQYFGPGTRLTVT.

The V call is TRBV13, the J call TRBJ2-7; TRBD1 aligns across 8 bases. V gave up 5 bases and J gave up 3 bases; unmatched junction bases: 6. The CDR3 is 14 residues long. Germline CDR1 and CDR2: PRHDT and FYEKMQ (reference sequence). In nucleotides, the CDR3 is TGTGCCAGCAGCCGAGGACAGGGAAACTACGAGCAGTACTTC. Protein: CASSRGQGNYEQYF.

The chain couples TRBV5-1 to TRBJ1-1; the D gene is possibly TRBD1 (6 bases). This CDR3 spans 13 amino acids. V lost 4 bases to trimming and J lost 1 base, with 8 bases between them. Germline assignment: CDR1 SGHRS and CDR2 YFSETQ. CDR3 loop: CASSGTQNTEAFF. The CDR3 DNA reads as TGCGCCAGCAGCGGGACACAGAACACTGAAGCTTTCTTT.

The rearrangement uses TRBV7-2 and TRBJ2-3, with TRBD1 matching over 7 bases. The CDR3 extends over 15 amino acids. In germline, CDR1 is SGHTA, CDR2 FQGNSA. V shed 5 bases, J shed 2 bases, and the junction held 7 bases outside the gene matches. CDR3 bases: TGTGCCAGCAGCCCAGGACAGGTTGCCACAGATACGCAGTATTTT. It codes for CASSPGQVATDTQYF.

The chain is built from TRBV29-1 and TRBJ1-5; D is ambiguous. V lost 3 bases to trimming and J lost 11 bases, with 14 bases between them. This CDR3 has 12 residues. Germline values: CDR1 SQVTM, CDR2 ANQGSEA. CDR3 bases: TGCAGCGTTGAGGAGTCCCCCGCGTCCCAGCATTTT. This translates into CSVEESPASQHF.

The CDR3 protein is CASSLAGGGSLSYEQYF. The CDR3 DNA reads TGTGCCAGCAGCTTAGCCGGTGGCGGGAGCCTCTCCTACGAGCAGTACTTC. The chain uses TRBV7-9 and TRBJ2-7; TRBD2 agrees at 7 bases. Trimming at V came to 0 bases and at J to 0 bases, leaving 8 bases not matched to a gene. From germline, CDR1 is SEHNR and CDR2 FQNEAQ (reference sequence). The CDR3 covers 17 residues.

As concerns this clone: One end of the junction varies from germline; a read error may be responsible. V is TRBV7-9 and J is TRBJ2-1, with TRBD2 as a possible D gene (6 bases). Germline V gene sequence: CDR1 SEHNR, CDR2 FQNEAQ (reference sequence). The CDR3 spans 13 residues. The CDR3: CASSLALGLPPLF. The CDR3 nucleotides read TGTGCCAGCAGCTTAGCGCTGGGACTCCCTCCACTCTTC.

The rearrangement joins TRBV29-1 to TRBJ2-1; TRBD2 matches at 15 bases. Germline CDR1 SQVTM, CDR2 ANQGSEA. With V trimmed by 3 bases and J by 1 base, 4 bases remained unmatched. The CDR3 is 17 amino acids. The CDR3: CSVDAGLAGGSYNEQFF. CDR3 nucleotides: TGCAGCGTTGACGCCGGACTAGCGGGAGGGTCCTACAATGAGCAGTTCTTC.

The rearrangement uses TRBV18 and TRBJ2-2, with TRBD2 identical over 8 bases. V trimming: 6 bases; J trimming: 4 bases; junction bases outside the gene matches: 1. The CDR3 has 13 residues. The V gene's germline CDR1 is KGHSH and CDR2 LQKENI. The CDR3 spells CASSAGGTGELFF. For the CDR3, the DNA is TGTGCCAGCTCCGCGGGGGGCACCGGGGAGCTGTTTTTT.

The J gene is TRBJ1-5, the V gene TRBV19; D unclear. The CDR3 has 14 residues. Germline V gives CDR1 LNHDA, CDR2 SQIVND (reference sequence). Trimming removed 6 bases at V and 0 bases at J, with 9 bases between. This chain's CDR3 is CASSFINSNQPQHF. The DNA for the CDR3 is TGTGCCAGTAGCTTTATTAATAGCAATCAGCCCCAGCATTTT.

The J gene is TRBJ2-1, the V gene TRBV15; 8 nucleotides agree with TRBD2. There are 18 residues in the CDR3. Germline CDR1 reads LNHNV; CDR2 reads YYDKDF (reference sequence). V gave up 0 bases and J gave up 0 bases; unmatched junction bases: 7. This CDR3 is CATSRDNSGIGSYNEQFF. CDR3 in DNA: TGTGCCACCAGCAGAGATAATAGCGGGATAGGCTCCTACAATGAGCAGTTCTTC.

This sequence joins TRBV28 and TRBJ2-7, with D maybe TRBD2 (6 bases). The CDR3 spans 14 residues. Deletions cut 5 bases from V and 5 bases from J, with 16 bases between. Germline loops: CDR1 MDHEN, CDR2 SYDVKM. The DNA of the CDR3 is TGTGCCAGCAGTCCCCCGGGACTCTTCGACGAGCAGTACTTC. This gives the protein CASSPPGLFDEQYF.

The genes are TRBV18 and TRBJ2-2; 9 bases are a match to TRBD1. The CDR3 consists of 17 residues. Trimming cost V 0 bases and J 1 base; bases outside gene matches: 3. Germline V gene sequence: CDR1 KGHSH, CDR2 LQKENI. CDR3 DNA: TGTGCCAGCTCACCACCGGTGGGACAGGGGAACACCGGGGAGCTGTTTTTT. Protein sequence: CASSPPVGQGNTGELFF.